This paragraph reports one T cell receptor (beta chain). These data belong to a study of blood T cell repertoires in COVID-19. In the study overall: Acute and convalescent COVID-19 samples came from the United States, Italy and Spain.

Trimming cost V 4 bases and J 2 bases, with 6 bases left between them. Germline CDR1 is SNHLY and CDR2 is FYNNEI. The CDR3 covers 14 residues. Per the original data handling: It was from reference gene primer amplification that nucleated cell counts were estimated. Libraries were prepared by immunoSEQ multiplex PCR; TCRdb keeps only in-frame clonotypes and omits some of them. The DNA gave D and trimming, while V, J and clone size come from that table. The repertoire has 110,000 to 150,000 clones, about 89% of them found once; the top ten carry about 3.2%. J is TRBJ1-6 and V is TRBV2; D gene unclear. The sample comprised peripheral blood. The sequence was collected from a man in his 60s with active or convalescent COVID-19. This CDR3 is CASSVGAYNSPLHF. For the CDR3, the DNA is TGTGCCAGCAGTGTGGGCGCCTATAATTCACCCCTCCACTTT.